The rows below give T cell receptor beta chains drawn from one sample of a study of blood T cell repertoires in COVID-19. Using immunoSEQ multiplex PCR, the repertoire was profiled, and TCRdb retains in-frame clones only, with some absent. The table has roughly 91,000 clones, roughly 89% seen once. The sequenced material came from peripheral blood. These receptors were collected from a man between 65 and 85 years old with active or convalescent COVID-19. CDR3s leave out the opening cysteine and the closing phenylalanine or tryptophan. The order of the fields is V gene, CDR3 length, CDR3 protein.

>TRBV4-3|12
ASSQGLRSMLQF
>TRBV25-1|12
ASSSAGSYNEQF
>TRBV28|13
ASSSPPTGLGKLF
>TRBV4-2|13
ASSQNSFMNTEAF
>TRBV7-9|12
ASSFPSGYNEQF
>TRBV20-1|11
SASAITGEKLF
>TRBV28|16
ASSSRTSGGANTGELF
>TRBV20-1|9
SAPVSDEQY
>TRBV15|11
ATSRTSQETQY
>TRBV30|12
AWSISQGARGYT
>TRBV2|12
ASRRQGAVYGYT
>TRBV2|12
ASILERLNTEAF
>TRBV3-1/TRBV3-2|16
ASSQEAGGTYTYNEQF
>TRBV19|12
ATQRDSSNQPQH
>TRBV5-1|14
ASSLERGGDTGELF
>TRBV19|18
ASSRVSTSGGAPPYNEQF
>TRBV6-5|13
ASRSGLNSNQPQH